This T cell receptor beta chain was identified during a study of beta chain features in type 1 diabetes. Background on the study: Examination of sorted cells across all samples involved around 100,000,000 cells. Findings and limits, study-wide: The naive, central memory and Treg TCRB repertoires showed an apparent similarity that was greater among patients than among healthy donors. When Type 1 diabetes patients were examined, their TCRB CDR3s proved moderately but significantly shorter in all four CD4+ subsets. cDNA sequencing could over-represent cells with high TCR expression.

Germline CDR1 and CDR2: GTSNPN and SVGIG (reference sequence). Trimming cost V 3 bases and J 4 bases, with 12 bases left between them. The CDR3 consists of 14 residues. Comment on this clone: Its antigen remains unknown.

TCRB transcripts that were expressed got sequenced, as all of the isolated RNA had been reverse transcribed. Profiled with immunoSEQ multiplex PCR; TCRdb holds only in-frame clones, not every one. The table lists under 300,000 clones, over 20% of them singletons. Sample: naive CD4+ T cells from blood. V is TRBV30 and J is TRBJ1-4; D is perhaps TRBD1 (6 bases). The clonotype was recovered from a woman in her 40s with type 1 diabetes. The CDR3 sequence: CAWREQGINEKLFF. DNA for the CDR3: TGTGCCTGGAGGGAACAGGGAATTAATGAAAAACTGTTTTTT.